The 24 T cell receptor beta chains given below trace back to one sample, sequenced in a study of the immune and genomic landscape of osteosarcoma. Profiling relied on immunoSEQ multiplex PCR, and the TCRdb table lists in-frame clones only, not all of them. Of some 4,600 clones listed, 71% are singletons. Poor-prognosis osteosarcoma patients supplied post-treatment primary, local recurrence and metastasis tumor specimens. Sequencing was performed on osteosarcoma tumor tissue from the femur. The receptors originated from a human donor with osteosarcoma.

For the CDR3, the DNA is TGTGCCAGCAGCTTAGGCGGGGCCGCATCTTTCTTT. This sequence encodes CASSLGGAASFF. The chain recombines TRBV7-2 with TRBJ1-1, with a weak D call TRBD1 (5 bases). The CDR3 is 12 residues long. Germline V gene data show CDR1 as SGHTA and CDR2 as FQGNSA. V lost 1 base to trimming and J lost 12 bases, with 12 bases between them.

V usage is TRBV18 and J usage is TRBJ2-5, with TRBD2 as a possible D gene (5 bases). Germline V gene sequence: CDR1 KGHSH, CDR2 LQKENI. This CDR3 contains 13 residues. With 6 bases removed from V and 2 bases from J, the gap between germline ends came to 10 bases. CDR3 amino acids: CASSPGSQETQYF. The CDR3 nucleotides are TGTGCCAGCTCCCCGGGGAGTCAAGAGACCCAGTACTTC.

The chain is built from TRBV4-3 and TRBJ2-7; 9 bases agree with TRBD2. The CDR3 length is 15 residues. Per germline, CDR1 LGHNA and CDR2 YSLEER. The trim removed 4 bases at V and 7 bases at J, leaving 11 bases unmatched. Written as DNA, the CDR3 is TGCGCCAGCAGCCTAGGGGTAGCGGGAGTTCTAGAGCAGTACTTC. The encoded protein is CASSLGVAGVLEQYF.

There are a few counts of this clone. The V gene is TRBV6-1, the J gene TRBJ1-1; D unresolved. Trimming removed 4 bases at V and 0 bases at J, with 12 bases between. Germline CDR1 is MNHNS and CDR2 is SASEGT. This CDR3 comprises 15 residues. CDR3 sequence: CASSASTAVNTEAFF. The CDR3 coding sequence is TGTGCCAGCAGTGCCTCGACGGCAGTGAACACTGAAGCTTTCTTT.

The V gene is TRBV7-4, the J gene TRBJ2-7; 9 bases align to TRBD1. With 7 bases clipped from V and 6 bases from J, the junction kept 16 bases outside the gene matches. The CDR3 is made up of 16 amino acids. From germline, CDR1 is SGHVT and CDR2 SQSDAQ. The CDR3 DNA is TGTGCCAGCACCTTGGGGTGGGGGACAGGGTTCCGCGAGCAGTACTTC. It specifies CASTLGWGTGFREQYF.

This chain connects TRBV27 to TRBJ2-1, with a weak D call TRBD1 (6 bases). Germline lookup yields CDR1 MNHEY and CDR2 SMNVEV (reference sequence). The CDR3 consists of 17 residues. V shed 0 bases and J shed 8 bases, with 20 bases lying between them. In DNA, the CDR3 is TGTGCCAGCAGTTTATCGAGGGGGACCGCAGCGTTGGATGAGCAGTTCTTC. Protein sequence: CASSLSRGTAALDEQFF.

V gene TRBV28 combines with J gene TRBJ1-4; D may be TRBD1 (5 bases). From germline, CDR1 is MDHEN and CDR2 SYDVKM. The V end lost 3 bases, the J end lost 7 bases, and 18 bases lay between the germline ends. The CDR3 has 16 residues. The CDR3 reads CASSLSDPGWSEKLFF. DNA of the CDR3: TGTGCCAGCAGTTTGTCAGACCCAGGGTGGTCTGAAAAACTGTTTTTT.

The chain employs TRBV5-1 and TRBJ1-2; possibly TRBD1 for D (6 bases). Trimming took off 1 base at V and 8 bases at J, with 15 bases between the two ends. This CDR3 has 14 residues. Germline V gene data show CDR1 as SGHRS and CDR2 as YFSETQ. As DNA, the CDR3 is TGCGCCAGCAGCTTGCGCACGGGGGCGGGAGGCTACACCTTC. It is translated as CASSLRTGAGGYTF.

In this sample, this clone turned up a few times. The V call is TRBV28, the J call TRBJ1-1; TRBD1 aligns across 9 bases. The trim removed 7 bases at V and 5 bases at J, leaving 8 bases unmatched. The CDR3 sequence is 14 residues long. The V gene's germline CDR1 is MDHEN and CDR2 SYDVKM. Here the CDR3 reads CASKRRTGVTEAFF. The CDR3 DNA reads as TGTGCCAGCAAACGGAGGACAGGGGTTACTGAAGCTTTCTTT.

The sample holds a few counts of this clone. This sequence joins TRBV2 and TRBJ1-1; D is unclear. Germline values: CDR1 SNHLY, CDR2 FYNNEI. Trimming cost V 5 bases and J 5 bases, with 9 bases left between them. The CDR3 sequence is 12 residues long. The CDR3 DNA sequence: TGTGCCAGCAGTATCCGGGTAACTGAAGCTTTCTTT. Encoded protein: CASSIRVTEAFF.

The chain joins TRBV20-1 to TRBJ2-1, with D maybe TRBD2 (5 bases). The CDR3 sequence is 11 residues long. CDR1 and CDR2 from the germline V gene are DFQATT and SNEGSKA (reference sequence). V was clipped by 7 bases and J by 7 bases, with 11 bases between them. The CDR3 loop reads CSGTGANEQFF. Written as DNA, the CDR3 is TGCAGTGGGACTGGCGCGAATGAGCAGTTCTTC.

This clone was counted a single time. This chain links TRBV13 with TRBJ2-7, with D tentatively TRBD1 (6 bases). This CDR3 region has 15 residues. V was cut by 4 bases and J by 2 bases, with 15 bases left in between. Germline CDR1 and CDR2: PRHDT and FYEKMQ (reference sequence). The DNA of the CDR3 is TGTGCCAGCAGCTATACCGGGACAAAGACCTACGAGCAGTACTTC. Its protein product is CASSYTGTKTYEQYF.

This clone occurred a few times. V is TRBV11-2 and J is TRBJ1-1; D gene uncertain. This CDR3 contains 13 residues. V was clipped by 6 bases and J by 4 bases, with 12 bases between them. Germline values: CDR1 SGHAT, CDR2 FQNNGV. This CDR3 reads CASRRTAGTEAFF. The CDR3 bases are TGTGCCAGCAGACGGACGGCGGGCACTGAAGCTTTCTTT. Full variable domain (missing parts from reference TRBV11-2 and TRBJ1-1): EAGVAQSPRYKIIEKRQSVAFWCNPISGHATLYWYQQILGQGPKLLIQFQNNGVVDDSQLPKDRFSAERLKGVDSTLKIQPAKLEDSAVYLCASRRTAGTEAFFGQGTRLTVV.

The rearrangement uses TRBV4-2 and TRBJ1-2; weak D call: TRBD1 (5 bases). CDR3 length: 12 amino acids. Germline CDR1 and CDR2: LGHNA and YNFKEQ. V was pared by 8 bases and J by 2 bases, with 9 bases between. CDR3: CASGDWNYGYTF. Here the CDR3 DNA reads TGTGCCAGCGGGGACTGGAACTATGGCTACACCTTC.

The genes are TRBV30 and TRBJ2-5, with a weak D call TRBD1 (5 bases). The germline V gene has CDR1 GTSNPN and CDR2 SVGIG (reference sequence). With 1 base removed from V and 5 bases from J, the gap between germline ends came to 8 bases. CDR3 length: 12 residues. The CDR3 DNA is TGTGCCTGGAGTGGGGGCTGGGAGACCCAGTACTTC. Its protein product is CAWSGGWETQYF. Full variable domain (remainder filled in from reference TRBV30 and TRBJ2-5): SQTIHQWPATLVQPVGSPLSLECTVEGTSNPNLYWYRQAAGRGLQLLFYSVGIGQISSEVPQNLSASRPQDRQFILSSKKLLLSDSGFYLCAWSGGWETQYFGPGTRLLVL.

The rearrangement links TRBV27 to TRBJ2-1; D is uncertain. Germline CDR1 and CDR2: MNHEY and SMNVEV (reference sequence). The CDR3 consists of 15 residues. The germline V and J ends were trimmed by 2 bases and 4 bases, with 12 bases remaining between them. The CDR3 protein is CASSLAWQTYNEQFF. DNA for the CDR3: TGTGCCAGCAGTTTAGCTTGGCAGACTTACAATGAGCAGTTCTTC.

This clone was seen a few times. This chain links TRBV27 with TRBJ2-3, with no clear D. V was shortened by 6 bases and J by 6 bases, with 22 bases between the two germline ends. Germline V gives CDR1 MNHEY, CDR2 SMNVEV (reference sequence). The CDR3 is 16 amino acids. Here the CDR3 DNA reads TGTGCCAGCAGGCTAAACGGGCTTGGAAAGGCGGATACGCAGTATTTT. Protein sequence: CASRLNGLGKADTQYF.

This chain uses TRBV25-1 with TRBJ1-1; TRBD1 matches at 11 bases. Germline V gene data show CDR1 as MGHDK and CDR2 as SYGVNS. The CDR3 runs to 16 residues. The trim removed 5 bases at V and 4 bases at J, leaving 9 bases unmatched. CDR3 nucleotide sequence: TGTGCCAGCAGTCCCTTGGGGGGGACAGGGGGCACTGAAGCTTTCTTT. It codes for CASSPLGGTGGTEAFF. The complete variable domain, with remaining parts taken from reference TRBV25-1 and TRBJ1-1, reads EADIYQTPRYLVIGTGKKITLECSQTMGHDKMYWYQQDPGMELHLIHYSYGVNSTEKGDLSSESTVSRIRTEHFPLTLESARPSHTSQYLCASSPLGGTGGTEAFFGQGTRLTVV.

This clone has more than one count but fewer than ten. This chain links TRBV4-2 with TRBJ2-5; the D is unclear. The CDR3 is 13 residues long. Looked up from germline, CDR1 is LGHNA and CDR2 is YNFKEQ. Trimming removed 0 bases from V and 4 bases from J, with 6 bases in between. The CDR3 nucleotides are TGTGCCAGCAGCCAAGAGAGAATAGAGACCCAGTACTTC. Translation: CASSQERIETQYF.

The chain joins TRBV4-1 to TRBJ1-5, with D uncertain. There are 16 residues in the CDR3. CDR1 and CDR2 (germline): MGHRA, YSYEKL. V gave up 0 bases and J gave up 5 bases, with 14 bases separating them. The CDR3 DNA follows: TGCGCCAGCAGCCAAGATAGTGGATGGGGTGATCAGCCCCAGCATTTT. Its protein product is CASSQDSGWGDQPQHF.

This chain connects TRBV28 to TRBJ2-7; TRBD1 aligns across 11 bases. With 4 bases clipped from V and 6 bases from J, the junction kept 2 bases outside the gene matches. This CDR3 comprises 13 residues. Germline CDR1 MDHEN, CDR2 SYDVKM. CDR3 sequence: CASSWTGGFEQYF. For the CDR3, the DNA is TGTGCCAGCAGTTGGACAGGGGGCTTCGAGCAGTACTTC.

The chain has TRBV28 and TRBJ1-5, with D possibly matching TRBD1 (5 bases). The CDR3 is 12 amino acids. Between the trimmed V and J ends, which lost 6 bases and 2 bases, there was a span of 5 bases. In germline, CDR1 is MDHEN, CDR2 SYDVKM. The CDR3 DNA reads as TGTGCCAGCAGAGGGGGCAATCAGCCCCAGCATTTT. This encodes CASRGGNQPQHF.

The V and J genes are TRBV19 and TRBJ2-5; no firm D call. Germline CDR1 is LNHDA and CDR2 is SQIVND (reference sequence). This CDR3 region has 13 residues. V gave up 5 bases and J gave up 4 bases, with 11 bases separating them. CDR3: CASSLLLRETQYF. The CDR3 coding sequence is TGTGCCAGTAGTCTTCTACTACGAGAGACCCAGTACTTC.

This clone was seen only once. This rearrangement joins TRBV12-5 to TRBJ1-5; D is unresolved. Trimming pared 0 bases from V and 9 bases from J, leaving 21 bases between. Germline V CDR1 and CDR2: LGHNT, FRNRAP. The CDR3 runs 17 residues. The CDR3 DNA reads as TGTGCTAGTGGTTTGGTACATTTGGGATTCAGAGCAGGGCCCCAGCATTTT. Translating gives CASGLVHLGFRAGPQHF.